These T cell receptor beta chains were read from a single sample in a study of human T cells and chemical hapten exposure. TCRdb passed the RACE reads through MiXCR, listing each CDR3 protein once. The sample holds about 380,000 distinct CDR3 sequences, 4.8% seen once. Sequencing used whole blood, obtained in connection with sensitization to the hapten diphenylcyclopropenone (DPC). All receptors come from a woman aged 45-60 years with alopecia areata. Some clones in this sample may be carry-over from other donors' samples. The CDR3 runs from the conserved cysteine through the conserved F or W. A D gene is named only where the DNA matches it firmly. Some rows mark clone size as missing; the rest say once, few, many or name a class of expanded clone.

d_call	j_call	v_call	clone_size	cdr3_nt	cdr3_aa
-	TRBJ1-5	TRBV7-4	many	TGTGCCAGCACCTTCGAGGGAAATCAGCCCCAGCATTTT	CASTFEGNQPQHF
-	TRBJ2-6	TRBV5-1	many	TGCGCCAGCAGCACAAGTGGGTCTGGGGCCAACGTCCTGACTTTC	CASSTSGSGANVLTF
TRBD1	TRBJ2-3	TRBV12-3/TRBV12-4	few	TGTGCCAGCAGCCCCGGAGACAGGGGTGGTGATACGCAGTATTTT	CASSPGDRGGDTQYF
-	TRBJ1-6	TRBV6-5	many	TGTGCCAGCAGCCTAACAGGGAGCTCCTATAATTCACCCCTCCACTTT	CASSLTGSSYNSPLHF
TRBD2	TRBJ2-3	TRBV20-1	many	TGCAGTGCTAGAGGCGTATCTAGCGGTACTAGCACAGATACGCAGTATTTT	CSARGVSSGTSTDTQYF
TRBD2	TRBJ2-6	TRBV6-1	few	TGTGCCAGCATTGGGACTAGCGGGACCTCTAGGGGCGGGGCCAACGTCCTGACTTTC	CASIGTSGTSRGGANVLTF
TRBD1	TRBJ1-2	TRBV12-5	-	TGTGCTAGTGGTTTGGTTCGGACAGGGGTGTTTAACTATGGCTACACCTTC	CASGLVRTGVFNYGYTF
-	TRBJ2-3	TRBV12-3/TRBV12-4	many	TGTGCCAGCAGAAACAGAGATACGCAGTATTTT	CASRNRDTQYF
TRBD1	TRBJ2-3	TRBV2	-	TGTGCCAACAGACAGGGGACGTCTAGCACAGATACGCAGTATTTT	CANRQGTSSTDTQYF
TRBD2	TRBJ2-2	TRBV9	many	TGTGCCAGCAGCGTAGAGCTTGTAGGGGTAGCGGGAAAGAACACCGGGGAGCTGTTTTTT	CASSVELVGVAGKNTGELFF
-	TRBJ2-6	TRBV13	many	TGTGCCAGCATGGGCAGGCTACCCTCTGGGGCCAACGTCCTGACTTTC	CASMGRLPSGANVLTF
-	TRBJ2-7	TRBV28	few	TGTGCCAGCAGTTTAGACCTGGCAGTTTCCTACGAGCAGTACTTC	CASSLDLAVSYEQYF
TRBD2	TRBJ2-1	TRBV6-5	many	TGTGCCACATTTACCACGGGAGGAAACAATGAGCAGTTCTTC	CATFTTGGNNEQFF
TRBD2	TRBJ2-7	TRBV29-1	many	TGCAGCGCCCGTTTCGGGACTAGCGGGAGTGAGCAGTACTTC	CSARFGTSGSEQYF
TRBD1	TRBJ1-5	TRBV20-1	few	TGCAGTGCTAGAACAGGGACAGGGGCCAATCAGCCCCAGCATTTT	CSARTGTGANQPQHF
-	TRBJ2-2	TRBV4-3	many	TGCGCCAGCAGCCAGGTCTCCTTCACCGGGGAGCTGTTTTTT	CASSQVSFTGELFF
TRBD2	TRBJ2-5	TRBV4-1	few	TGCGCCAGCAGCCAAGTGAAAGGGACTAGCGGGGAAGAGACCCAGTACTTC	CASSQVKGTSGEETQYF
-	TRBJ2-1	TRBV24-1	many	TGTGCCACCAGTGCCCCAAGAGGGGACTACAATGAGCAGTTCTTC	CATSAPRGDYNEQFF
TRBD1	TRBJ1-1	TRBV7-9	few	TGTGCTACTCGACAGGGAGGGAACACTGAAGCTTTCTTT	CATRQGGNTEAFF
-	TRBJ1-1	TRBV29-1	few	TGCAGCGTTGACATTACAGGGATGAACACTGAAGCTTTCTTT	CSVDITGMNTEAFF
-	TRBJ1-4	TRBV27	few	TGTGCCAGCAGTTTCACCCCGACAGGAAAAAATGAAAAACTGTTTTTT	CASSFTPTGKNEKLFF
TRBD1	TRBJ2-5	TRBV10-3	many	TGTGCCATCAGTACTGGACAGGAGCAAGAGACCCAGTACTTC	CAISTGQEQETQYF
-	TRBJ1-1	TRBV12-3/TRBV12-4	many	TGTGCCAGCAGCTTAGGAGGGGACACTGAAGCTTTCTTT	CASSLGGDTEAFF
-	TRBJ1-4	TRBV24-1	-	TGTGCCACCCAAACAGGAGCAACTAATGAAAAACTGTTTTTT	CATQTGATNEKLFF
-	TRBJ1-2	TRBV5-6	few	TGTGCCAGCAGCTCACAGGCCCACTATGGCTACACCTTC	CASSSQAHYGYTF
TRBD1	TRBJ1-2	TRBV6-2/TRBV6-3	many	TGTGCCAGCAGCCCAACAGGGGGGAGAGACTATGGCTACACCTTC	CASSPTGGRDYGYTF
TRBD1	TRBJ2-5	TRBV29-1	few	TGCAGCGTTGTCAGGGCGGTACGCAGGGGGGAGACCCAGTACTTC	CSVVRAVRRGETQYF
-	TRBJ2-3	TRBV7-9	many	TGTGCCAGCAGCTTATCGATTAGCACAGATACGCAGTATTTT	CASSLSISTDTQYF
TRBD1	TRBJ1-6	TRBV6-1	few	TGTGCCAGCACTTCACCGACAGGGTTCTATAATTCACCCCTCCACTTT	CASTSPTGFYNSPLHF
-	TRBJ2-7	TRBV19	few	TGTGCCAGTAGTATAGGGGACCCCCTCGAGCAGTACTTC	CASSIGDPLEQYF
-	TRBJ1-1	TRBV7-3	few	TGTGCCAGCAGCTTAGGCCCGGCACTGATGAACACTGAAGCTTTCTTT	CASSLGPALMNTEAFF
-	TRBJ1-4	TRBV20-1	once	TGCAGTGCCCAGTCCGGGGGAGTGGATGAAAAACTGTTTTTT	CSAQSGGVDEKLFF
TRBD2	TRBJ2-5	TRBV10-1	many	TGCGCCAGCAGTGGACCACTAGCGGGAGGGCCGGAGACCCAGTACTTC	CASSGPLAGGPETQYF
TRBD1	TRBJ2-5	TRBV12-3/TRBV12-4	many	TGTGCCAGCAGTCCTTTGACAGGGGGGGGACAAGAGACCCAGTACTTC	CASSPLTGGGQETQYF
-	TRBJ1-5	TRBV7-9	many	TGTGCCAGCAGCTTATCCGGTTTGGATCAGCCCCAGCATTTT	CASSLSGLDQPQHF
-	TRBJ2-3	TRBV20-1	many	TGCAGTGCTAGAGATCAAGCGACTAGCACAGATACGCAGTATTTT	CSARDQATSTDTQYF
-	TRBJ1-5	TRBV20-1	few	TGCAGTGCTAGAGCGGCAGGGTTGAATAGCAATCAGCCCCAGCATTTT	CSARAAGLNSNQPQHF
-	TRBJ2-3	TRBV12-3/TRBV12-4	many	TGTGCCAGCAGTTTGCAGGGCGCGCAGTATTTT	CASSLQGAQYF
TRBD1	TRBJ1-2	TRBV12-3/TRBV12-4	many	TGTGCCAGCAGTTTAGGGCAGGGGGTTCGGAACTATGGCTACACCTTC	CASSLGQGVRNYGYTF
TRBD2	TRBJ2-7	TRBV20-1	-	TGCAGTGCGTTTGGGGGACTAGCGGGAGAGCAGTACTTC	CSAFGGLAGEQYF
-	TRBJ2-3	TRBV7-9	-	TGTGCCAGCACCCAAGAGGCTGCAGATACGCAGTATTTT	CASTQEAADTQYF
-	TRBJ2-1	TRBV6-5	few	TGTGCCAGCAGTTATACGTTACCGGGGGATGGGCAGTTCTTC	CASSYTLPGDGQFF
TRBD2	TRBJ2-1	TRBV5-1	many	TGCGCCAGCAGCGTAAGCGGGAGTAATGAGCAGTTCTTC	CASSVSGSNEQFF
-	TRBJ2-7	TRBV2	-	TGTGCCAGCAATGGGGGCTACGAGCAGTACTTC	CASNGGYEQYF
TRBD2	TRBJ2-3	TRBV5-1	-	TGCGCCAGCAGCTTCACGACTAGCGGGAGTGGAGATACGCAGTATTTT	CASSFTTSGSGDTQYF
-	TRBJ2-1	TRBV19	many	TGTGCCAGTAGTATGTCGGGATCCCTTATATACAATGAGCAGTTCTTC	CASSMSGSLIYNEQFF
-	TRBJ2-1	TRBV19	few	TGTGCCAGTAGTAACGGCGGCCGCTCCTACAATGAGCAGTTCTTC	CASSNGGRSYNEQFF
TRBD1	TRBJ2-1	TRBV24-1	many	TGTGCCACCAGTGATCCGGGACAGGGGGACAATGAGCAGTTCTTC	CATSDPGQGDNEQFF
-	TRBJ2-7	TRBV28	many	TGTGCCAGCGTGATTTTAGGAGGGATCGGCGAGCAGTACTTC	CASVILGGIGEQYF